This is a list of T cell receptor beta chains from one sample in a study of identical twins. A single record per CDR3 protein comes from TCRdb applying MiXCR to the 5' RACE reads. Here the sample spans roughly 630,000 distinct CDR3 sequences, under 8.5% being singletons. The same sample was also studied in work on yellow fever vaccine responses in identical twins.

Material for sequencing was PBMCs. The source is a woman aged 18-30 years in good health. CDR3s include the opening cysteine and the closing phenylalanine or tryptophan. The D gene is left open where the match is weak. Some rows mark clone size as missing; the rest say once, few, many or name a class of expanded clone.

V	D	J	size	DNA	CDR3
TRBV6-2/TRBV6-3	.	TRBJ2-1	many	TGTGCCAGCAGTTCCCGCCGGGCTAGCCCCTACAATGAGCAGTTCTTC	CASSSRRASPYNEQFF
TRBV12-3/TRBV12-4	TRBD1	TRBJ1-3	many	TGTGCCAGCAGTTTGTCAGGGGGCGCATACACCATATATTTT	CASSLSGGAYTIYF
TRBV2	TRBD1	TRBJ2-1	.	TGTGCCAGCCTACTTGAGGGGGCTACGGGTGAGCAGTTCTTC	CASLLEGATGEQFF
TRBV29-1	TRBD2	TRBJ2-1	many	TGCAGCGTTGTAGGCCCGGGACTAGCGGGACTTAGTGAGCAGTTCTTC	CSVVGPGLAGLSEQFF
TRBV9	.	TRBJ1-6	.	TGTGCCAGCAGCGTAGAGCTCAGTAATTCACCCCTCCACTTT	CASSVELSNSPLHF
TRBV12-3/TRBV12-4	TRBD2	TRBJ2-3	.	TGTGCCAGCACCCCCACGAGGGCGGGAGTTCTATATAGCTCTACAGATACGCAGTATTTT	CASTPTRAGVLYSSTDTQYF
TRBV12-3/TRBV12-4	.	TRBJ2-7	few	TGTGCCAGCAGTTTTGGCCAGCCCTACGAGCAGTACTTC	CASSFGQPYEQYF
TRBV5-1	.	TRBJ2-6	.	TGCGCCAGCAGCTCGGGCGGTAGCGCGATCTCTGGGGCCAACGTCCTGACTTTC	CASSSGGSAISGANVLTF
TRBV12-3/TRBV12-4	TRBD2	TRBJ2-7	many	TGTGCCAGCAGTCCAACTAGCGGGAGCTCCTACGAGCAGTACTTC	CASSPTSGSSYEQYF
TRBV6-1	TRBD1	TRBJ1-4	few	TGTGCCAGCAGTGAACAGGGGGACGAAAAACTGTTTTTT	CASSEQGDEKLFF
TRBV3-1	TRBD2	TRBJ2-7	few	TGTGCCAGCAGCCAAGGGAACCGGCGCACTAGCGGACCCTACGAGCAGTACTTC	CASSQGNRRTSGPYEQYF
TRBV20-1	TRBD1	TRBJ1-1	few	TGCAGTGCTATGGGAGACAGGGGGACTGAAGCTTTCTTT	CSAMGDRGTEAFF
TRBV7-9	TRBD1	TRBJ2-2	many	TGTGCCAGCAGCTTCGAAGGGACAGGCGTCCACACCGGGGAGCTGTTTTTT	CASSFEGTGVHTGELFF
TRBV5-1	.	TRBJ2-1	few	TGCGCCAGCAGCTCCAGTTGGGATGAGCAGTTCTTC	CASSSSWDEQFF
TRBV29-1	TRBD2	TRBJ2-7	few	TGCAGCGTTACCCTACTAGCGGCCGAGCAGTACTTC	CSVTLLAAEQYF
TRBV27	.	TRBJ2-1	many	TGTGCCAGCAAGGTTTTTCGGGACAAGAGCTCCTACAATGAGCAGTTCTTC	CASKVFRDKSSYNEQFF
TRBV9	TRBD2	TRBJ2-1	many	TGTGCCAGCAGCGTAGGGACTAGCGGCAGATACAATGAGCAGTTCTTC	CASSVGTSGRYNEQFF
TRBV20-1	TRBD1	TRBJ1-1	few	TGCAGTGCTAGCCCGGGACAGGGGCTCCTGGCTTTCTTT	CSASPGQGLLAFF
TRBV5-1	.	TRBJ2-3	.	TGCGCCAGCAGCTTGGCCTTTGCGGCCTCTAGCACAGATACGCAGTATTTT	CASSLAFAASSTDTQYF
TRBV5-6	TRBD1	TRBJ1-2	many	TGTGCCAGCAGCGTGACAGGGTACGGCTACACCTTC	CASSVTGYGYTF
TRBV12-3/TRBV12-4	.	TRBJ1-5	many	TGTGCCAGCAGTTTAGGGGTTAGCAATCAGCCCCAGCATTTT	CASSLGVSNQPQHF
TRBV5-1	.	TRBJ1-2	many	TGCGCCAGCAGCTTGGCCCTAACGGACTCGGTCTATGGCTACACCTTC	CASSLALTDSVYGYTF
TRBV12-3/TRBV12-4	TRBD1	TRBJ1-5	few	TGTGCCAGCAACCCGACAGGGGGCAATCAGCCCCAGCATTTT	CASNPTGGNQPQHF
TRBV5-1	.	TRBJ2-3	many	TGCGCCAGCAGCTTGGCCGTCGGCACAGATACGCAGTATTTT	CASSLAVGTDTQYF
TRBV29-1	.	TRBJ2-2	few	TGCAGCGTGAAGAGTGGGACGCCCGCGAACACCGGGGAGCTGTTTTTT	CSVKSGTPANTGELFF
TRBV12-3/TRBV12-4	.	TRBJ2-1	many	TGTGCCAGCAGACGCGGGGATGGTACCTACAATGAGCAGTTCTTC	CASRRGDGTYNEQFF
TRBV24-1	.	TRBJ1-5	many	TGTGCCACCAGTGACGGTACAGGGTATAGCAATCAGCCCCAGCATTTT	CATSDGTGYSNQPQHF
TRBV29-1	.	TRBJ2-1	few	TGCAGCGTTCAGCCGACTAGCAATGAGCAGTTCTTC	CSVQPTSNEQFF
TRBV29-1	.	TRBJ1-4	.	TGCAGCGTCCGCCGGGGGACCAATGAAAAACTGTTTTTT	CSVRRGTNEKLFF
TRBV7-9	.	TRBJ2-7	many	TGTGCCAGCAGCTTACTCCCCTTTATCGAGCAGTACTTC	CASSLLPFIEQYF
TRBV10-3	.	TRBJ1-3	few	TGTGCCATCAGTGAAGGGACAAGCTCTGGAAACACCATATATTTT	CAISEGTSSGNTIYF
TRBV6-1	.	TRBJ1-5	few	TGTGCCAGCAGGGCACTTAGCAATCAGCCCCAGCATTTT	CASRALSNQPQHF
TRBV2	.	TRBJ1-3	.	TGTGCCAGCATGCGGGGCTCTGGAAACACCATATATTTT	CASMRGSGNTIYF
TRBV6-1	TRBD2	TRBJ2-1	.	TGTGCCAGCAGTGAAAGGGGACTAGCGGGTGAGCGAGAGTTCTTC	CASSERGLAGEREFF
TRBV6-5	.	TRBJ1-2	few	TGTGCCAGCAGTTACACACAGGGAGGCGGAGGCTACACCTTC	CASSYTQGGGGYTF
TRBV11-2	.	TRBJ2-6	few	TGTGCCAGCAGCCGCGTAGGGAGCCCTGGGGCCAACGTCCTGACTTTC	CASSRVGSPGANVLTF
TRBV29-1	.	TRBJ2-7	few	TGCAGCGTTGAAGATAGGGAGACTGGGACCTACGAGCAGTACTTC	CSVEDRETGTYEQYF
TRBV7-9	.	TRBJ2-3	many	TGTGCCACCGAGCTAGCTACCATCGTAACAGATACGCAGTATTTT	CATELATIVTDTQYF
TRBV29-1	.	TRBJ2-5	few	TGCAGCGTTGAGGAGGGTTGGGAGACCCAGTACTTC	CSVEEGWETQYF
TRBV7-6	.	TRBJ2-5	.	TGTGCCAGCAGCTTAGCGTCTCGGCTCCAAGAGACCCAGTACTTC	CASSLASRLQETQYF
TRBV10-3	TRBD2	TRBJ2-1	.	TGTGCCAGTCAAGCGGGGGGGTTGAGCGATGAGCAGTTCTTC	CASQAGGLSDEQFF
TRBV20-1	.	TRBJ1-4	many	TGCAGTGCTAGTAATGAAAAACTGTTTTTT	CSASNEKLFF
TRBV7-8	.	TRBJ2-2	many	TGTGCCAGCAGCCGACAGGCCCAGCGGACCGGGGAGCTGTTTTTT	CASSRQAQRTGELFF
TRBV3-1	.	TRBJ2-1	.	TGTGCCAGCAGCCACTTGGGGGGACAGAAGCAGTTCTTC	CASSHLGGQKQFF
TRBV20-1	.	TRBJ1-5	few	TGCAGTGCCCTCGGAAGGAATCAGCCCCAGCATTTT	CSALGRNQPQHF
TRBV29-1	TRBD1	TRBJ2-1	few	TGCAGCGTTAACCGGGACAGGGGCTACAATGAGCAGTTCTTC	CSVNRDRGYNEQFF
TRBV7-6	.	TRBJ1-1	many	TGTGCCAGCAGCTTAGACTTGGGTGGGGGAGCTTTCTTT	CASSLDLGGGAFF
TRBV5-1	TRBD2	TRBJ2-1	few	TGCGCCAGCAGCGCGTTAGCGGGAGGGCCCCACAATGAGCAGTTCTTC	CASSALAGGPHNEQFF
TRBV20-1	.	TRBJ1-6	few	TGCAGTGCTATCGGTGCCATGTCGACACCCCTCCACTTT	CSAIGAMSTPLHF
TRBV6-5	TRBD2	TRBJ2-3	few	TGTGCCAGCAGTTACGGCATTCCGGGACTAGGCACAGATACGCAGTATTTT	CASSYGIPGLGTDTQYF
TRBV14	.	TRBJ1-2	.	TGTGCCAGCAGCCCCGTACGGGGTTCGGGTGGCTACACCTTC	CASSPVRGSGGYTF
TRBV7-9	.	TRBJ2-5	few	TGTGCCAGCAGCTTCGACTACACCCAAGAGACCCAGTACTTC	CASSFDYTQETQYF
TRBV7-8	.	TRBJ2-1	many	TGTGCCAGCAGCTTAGTTAGCCATACCAACTCGGATGAGCAGTTCTTC	CASSLVSHTNSDEQFF
TRBV9	.	TRBJ1-2	many	TGTGCCAGCAGCGTAGTTTGGGGCGGCTACACCTTC	CASSVVWGGYTF
TRBV10-3	.	TRBJ1-5	many	TGTGCCATCAGTGTAAACAATCAGCCCCAGCATTTT	CAISVNNQPQHF
TRBV4-1	TRBD1	TRBJ2-7	few	TGCGCCAGCAGCCAGACGACAGGGCCTAGCTCCTACGAGCAGTACTTC	CASSQTTGPSSYEQYF
TRBV12-3/TRBV12-4	.	TRBJ2-6	.	TGTGCCAGCAGTTGGACAGTTTACTCTGGGGCCAACGTCCTGACTTTC	CASSWTVYSGANVLTF
TRBV15	TRBD2	TRBJ2-7	many	TGTGCCACCAGCAGAGACCTAGCGGGAGGGCTGGAGCAGTACTTC	CATSRDLAGGLEQYF
TRBV29-1	.	TRBJ2-7	.	TGCAGCGTTGTTCTGTTGGCCACAGGGAGTATCGGCGAGCAGTACTTC	CSVVLLATGSIGEQYF